A single sample is the source of the 9 T cell receptor beta chains below, sequenced in a study of cytomegalovirus exposure and HLA in healthy donors. In the PCR, 60 Vbeta and 13 Jbeta primers were used. Assay: immunoSEQ multiplex PCR; the TCRdb copy retains only in-frame clones and omits some. The sample lists around 40,000 clones; 60% to 75% were seen once. Sequencing used PBMCs. These receptors were collected from a man aged 40-50 years in good health and CMV-seronegative.

The chain links TRBV2 to TRBJ1-5; D uncertain. Germline V gene lookup returns CDR1 SNHLY and CDR2 FYNNEI. Trimming shortened V by 5 bases and J by 4 bases, and 15 bases separated the two germline ends. The CDR3 is 15 residues long. This CDR3 reads CASSTDLGGNQPQHF. CDR3 nucleotide sequence: TGTGCCAGCAGTACGGACCTCGGAGGGAATCAGCCCCAGCATTTT.

A few counts support this clone. V usage is TRBV4-2 and J usage is TRBJ1-3, with 8 bases that match TRBD1. Germline assignment: CDR1 LGHNA and CDR2 YNFKEQ. The V segment lost 1 base and the J segment 2 bases; nucleotides outside the gene matches: 4. The CDR3 has 16 amino acids. For the CDR3, the DNA is TGTGCCAGCAGCCAAGGTACGACAGGGGCTGGAAACACCATATATTTT. Protein: CASSQGTTGAGNTIYF.

This clone was counted a single time. V and J are TRBV11-2 and TRBJ1-2; D perhaps matches TRBD1 (5 bases). V lost 10 bases, J lost 4 bases, and 19 bases lay in between. CDR1 and CDR2 (germline): SGHAT, FQNNGV. The CDR3 contains 14 residues. CDR3 sequence (DNA): TGTGCCACCACGAGGGGCGGGATCGGCTATGGCTACACCTTC. Translating it yields CATTRGGIGYGYTF.

J is TRBJ1-2 and V is TRBV18, with 12 bases fitting TRBD1. The germline CDR1 and CDR2 sequences are KGHSH and LQKENI. CDR3 size: 15 residues. With V trimmed by 2 bases and J by 6 bases, 4 bases remained unmatched. CDR3 coding DNA: TGTGCCAGCTCACCATCGGGGACAGGGGGCAATGGCTACACCTTC. It yields the protein CASSPSGTGGNGYTF.

The chain joins TRBV12-5 to TRBJ2-1; no firm D call. Trimming took 6 bases from V and 2 from J, leaving 5 bases between them. The CDR3 consists of 12 residues. CDR1 and CDR2 (germline): LGHNT, FRNRAP. CDR3 residues: CASGLAYNEQFF. CDR3 DNA sequence: TGTGCTAGTGGCTTAGCCTACAATGAGCAGTTCTTC.

The table lists this clone with a count of one. The CDR3 spells CASSQDKSSGSNEQFF. In nucleotides, the CDR3 is TGTGCCAGCAGCCAAGATAAATCCTCAGGTTCCAATGAGCAGTTCTTC. This chain joins TRBV4-2 and TRBJ2-1; D gene unclear. The CDR3 runs 16 residues. V gave up 0 bases and J gave up 6 bases, with 15 bases separating them. The germline V gene encodes CDR1 LGHNA and CDR2 YNFKEQ.

The chain carries TRBV4-2 and TRBJ2-1; D call uncertain. CDR3 length: 10 amino acids. Germline V gene data show CDR1 as LGHNA and CDR2 as YNFKEQ. Trimming took off 4 bases at V and 8 bases at J, with 3 bases between the two ends. The CDR3 loop is CASSRDEQFF. CDR3 DNA sequence: TGTGCCAGCAGCCGCGATGAGCAGTTCTTC.

This chain links TRBV7-2 with TRBJ1-6; D is ambiguous. The ends were cut back, 1 base at V and 9 bases at J, with 10 bases in the middle. The germline V gene encodes CDR1 SGHTA and CDR2 FQGNSA. CDR3 length: 14 residues. The CDR3 here is CASSLVRGTSPLHF. The CDR3 DNA reads as TGTGCCAGCAGCTTAGTACGGGGTACTTCACCCCTCCACTTT.

This clone showed up just a few times. The gene calls are TRBV27 and TRBJ1-3; D not resolved. This CDR3 comprises 13 residues. The germline V gene encodes CDR1 MNHEY and CDR2 SMNVEV (reference sequence). Trimming cost V 3 bases and J 4 bases, with 7 bases left between them. The CDR3 protein is CASSFSVGNTIYF. The CDR3 DNA reads TGTGCCAGCAGTTTCAGCGTAGGAAACACCATATATTTT.